This TCR beta chain comes out of a study of blood T cell repertoires in COVID-19. Across the whole study: Sites in the United States, Italy and Spain provided acute and convalescent COVID-19 samples. T cells, B-cell-depleted T cells, or PBMCs provided the cDNA or gDNA that served as material.

The V and J ends lost 3 bases and 2 bases respectively, with 16 bases between them. The CDR3 is 16 amino acids. From germline, CDR1 is MGHRA and CDR2 YSYEKL. Profiled with immunoSEQ multiplex PCR; TCRdb holds only in-frame clones, not every one. The sample has 400,000 to 500,000 clones, roughly 89% seen once. Only one count was recorded for this clone. The specimen sequenced was peripheral blood. The origin of this receptor is a woman in her 30s with active or convalescent COVID-19. The gene calls are TRBV4-1 and TRBJ1-1, with D tentatively TRBD1 (5 bases). The CDR3 here is CASSHPAGQTNTEAFF. The CDR3 nucleotides read TGCGCCAGCAGCCACCCGGCGGGGCAGACAAACACTGAAGCTTTCTTT.